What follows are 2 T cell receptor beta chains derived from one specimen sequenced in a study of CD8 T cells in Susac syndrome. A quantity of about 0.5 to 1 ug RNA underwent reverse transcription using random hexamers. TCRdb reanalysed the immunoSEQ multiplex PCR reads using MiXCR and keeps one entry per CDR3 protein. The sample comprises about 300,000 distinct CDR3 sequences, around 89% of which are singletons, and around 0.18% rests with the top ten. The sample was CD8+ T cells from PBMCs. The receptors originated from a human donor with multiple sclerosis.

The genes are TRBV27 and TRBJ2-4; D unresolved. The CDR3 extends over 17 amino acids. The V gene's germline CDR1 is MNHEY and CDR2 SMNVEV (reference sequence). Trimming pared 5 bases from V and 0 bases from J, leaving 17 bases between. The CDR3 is CASSPLLGKLAKNIQYF. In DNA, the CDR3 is TGTGCCAGCAGTCCCCTCCTAGGTAAACTAGCCAAAAACATTCAGTACTTC.

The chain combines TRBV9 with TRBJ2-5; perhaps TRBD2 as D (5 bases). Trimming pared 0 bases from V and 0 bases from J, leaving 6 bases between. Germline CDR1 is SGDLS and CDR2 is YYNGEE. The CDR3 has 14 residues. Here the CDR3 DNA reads TGTGCCAGCAGCGTAGGAGCGGACCAAGAGACCCAGTACTTC. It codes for CASSVGADQETQYF.